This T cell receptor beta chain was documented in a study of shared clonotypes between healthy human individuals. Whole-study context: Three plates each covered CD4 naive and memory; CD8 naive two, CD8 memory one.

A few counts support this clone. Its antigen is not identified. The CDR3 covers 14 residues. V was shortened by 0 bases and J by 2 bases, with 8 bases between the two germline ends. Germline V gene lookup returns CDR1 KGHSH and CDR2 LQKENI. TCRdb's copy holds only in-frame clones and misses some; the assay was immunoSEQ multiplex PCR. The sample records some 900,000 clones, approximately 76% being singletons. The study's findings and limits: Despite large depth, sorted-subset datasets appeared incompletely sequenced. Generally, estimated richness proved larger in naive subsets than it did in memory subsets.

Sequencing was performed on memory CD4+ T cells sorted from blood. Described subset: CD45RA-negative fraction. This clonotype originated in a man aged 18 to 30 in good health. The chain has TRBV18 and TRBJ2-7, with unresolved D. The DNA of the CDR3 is TGTGCCAGCTCACCACCTAACGAGCCCTACGAGCAGTACTTC. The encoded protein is CASSPPNEPYEQYF.